Presented here are 12 T cell receptor beta chains from one specimen sequenced in a study of shared clonotypes between healthy human individuals. Some clones are missing from TCRdb's copy, which holds only in-frame ones; the method was immunoSEQ multiplex PCR. Among about 1.5 million clones, around 98% were seen once, and the ten largest hold 0.4% to 0.55%. The specimen was naive CD4+ T cells sorted from blood. Subset meaning: CD45RA+ positively selected. These receptors were taken from a man aged 25-45 years in good health.

The chain couples TRBV6-5 to TRBJ2-1; D remains ambiguous. The CDR3 is 14 residues long. Germline V gives CDR1 MNHEY, CDR2 SVGAGI. The germline V and J ends were trimmed by 3 bases and 1 base, with 7 bases remaining between them. The CDR3 here is CASSYRRSYNEQFF. The CDR3 nucleotides read TGTGCCAGCAGTTATCGAAGGTCCTACAATGAGCAGTTCTTC.

The chain recombines TRBV27 with TRBJ2-7, with D hard to call. Trimming took off 3 bases at V and 3 bases at J, with 12 bases between the two ends. The CDR3 has 14 amino acids. The germline V gene has CDR1 MNHEY and CDR2 SMNVEV (reference sequence). The CDR3 DNA sequence: TGTGCCAGCAGTTTCCGTCAGGCATACTACGAGCAGTACTTC. It translates to CASSFRQAYYEQYF.

The CDR3 loop reads CASTDRRSTEAFF. CDR3 nucleotide sequence: TGTGCCAGTACGGACAGAAGGTCCACTGAAGCTTTCTTT. The rearrangement links TRBV6-5 to TRBJ1-1; D is perhaps TRBD1 (6 bases). Trimming cost V 9 bases and J 4 bases, with 15 bases left between them. This CDR3 has 13 amino acids. Per the germline V gene, CDR1 is MNHEY and CDR2 is SVGAGI.

The V call is TRBV10-3, the J call TRBJ2-7; TRBD1 aligns across 11 bases. CDR3 length: 14 residues. V lost 5 bases to trimming and J lost 5 bases; unmatched junction nucleotides: 5. Germline CDR1 and CDR2: ENHRY and SYGVKD. The CDR3 DNA reads TGTGCCATCAGTCGGACAGGGGGCAACGACGAGCAGTACTTC. The encoded protein is CAISRTGGNDEQYF.

The sample holds one count of this clone. Other DNA sequences of this sample code for an identical CDR3. The chain employs TRBV19 and TRBJ2-3; TRBD2 matches at 8 bases. The CDR3 length is 14 residues. Germline V gene sequence: CDR1 LNHDA, CDR2 SQIVND (reference sequence). The J segment lost 6 bases and the V segment lost 3 bases, leaving 5 bases of the junction unmatched. CDR3: CASSIGLALDTQYF. The CDR3 DNA sequence: TGTGCCAGTAGTATCGGACTAGCTCTGGATACGCAGTATTTT. The variable domain in full, completed from reference TRBV19 and TRBJ2-3, reads DGGITQSPKYLFRKEGQNVTLSCEQNLNHDAMYWYRQDPGQGLRLIYYSQIVNDFQKGDIAEGYSVSREKKESFPLTVTSAQKNPTAFYLCASSIGLALDTQYFGPGTRLTVL.

The chain combines TRBV2 with TRBJ2-7; D unresolved. CDR1 and CDR2 (germline): SNHLY, FYNNEI. The V end lost 3 bases, the J end lost 1 base, and 13 bases lay between the germline ends. There are 15 residues in the CDR3. The CDR3 DNA sequence: TGTGCCAGCAGTGACCCAAAGACGTATTCCTACGAGCAGTACTTC. As protein: CASSDPKTYSYEQYF.

The rearrangement joins TRBV7-9 to TRBJ2-1, with 12 bases matching TRBD1. Trimming took 5 bases from V and 6 from J; bases not matched to a gene: 8. Germline V CDR1 and CDR2: SEHNR, FQNEAQ (reference sequence). The CDR3 runs to 16 residues. CDR3 DNA sequence: TGTGCCAGCAGCCCCATGGGACAGGGGGCCGGCAATGAGCAGTTCTTC. It specifies CASSPMGQGAGNEQFF.

This chain joins TRBV9 and TRBJ2-1, with TRBD2 matching over 8 bases. V gave up 3 bases and J gave up 8 bases; unmatched junction bases: 10. This CDR3 spans 15 amino acids. Germline V gene data show CDR1 as SGDLS and CDR2 as YYNGEE. Here the CDR3 DNA reads TGTGCCAGCAGCGAAGCGGGAGTGTTCTCGGATGAGCAGTTCTTC. This translates into CASSEAGVFSDEQFF.

This clone was observed once. The gene calls are TRBV7-3 and TRBJ2-7; 12 positions agree with TRBD2. This CDR3 spans 14 amino acids. V lost 5 bases to trimming and J lost 5 bases; unmatched junction nucleotides: 4. The germline gives CDR1 SGHTA, CDR2 FQGTGA. The CDR3 coding sequence is TGTGCCAGCAGCCTGACTAGCGGGAGTAACGAGCAGTACTTC. Protein sequence: CASSLTSGSNEQYF. Together with reference TRBV7-3 and TRBJ2-7, the CDR3 gives the full variable domain: GAGVSQTPSNKVTEKGKYVELRCDPISGHTALYWYRQSLGQGPEFLIYFQGTGAADDSGLPNDRFFAVRPEGSVSTLKIQRTERGDSAVYLCASSLTSGSNEQYFGPGTRLTVT.

The V gene is TRBV2, the J gene TRBJ2-1; 7 bases are shared with TRBD1. This CDR3 is built from 12 residues. The J segment lost 15 bases and the V segment lost 4 bases, leaving 9 bases of the junction unmatched. The germline V gene has CDR1 SNHLY and CDR2 FYNNEI. CDR3 nucleotide sequence: TGTGCCAGCAGTGCCGGGACAGAACTGGGGTTCTTC. Translation gives CASSAGTELGFF.

The genes are TRBV5-1 and TRBJ1-2, with 7 bases lining up with TRBD1. CDR1 is SGHRS and CDR2 is YFSETQ in the germline V gene. The CDR3 is 15 amino acids. V lost 0 bases and J lost 4; bases outside the gene matches: 6. The CDR3 nucleotides read TGCGCCAGCAGCTTGGGACAGGGTCGGGGCTATGGCTACACCTTC. Its translation: CASSLGQGRGYGYTF.

The V and J genes are TRBV5-6 and TRBJ2-5; possibly TRBD2 for D (5 bases). In germline, CDR1 is SGHDT, CDR2 YYEEEE. Deletions cut 4 bases from V and 4 bases from J, with 14 bases between. This CDR3 contains 14 residues. This CDR3 reads CASSGGSYPETQYF. As DNA, the CDR3 is TGTGCCAGCAGCGGTGGGAGTTACCCAGAGACCCAGTACTTC.